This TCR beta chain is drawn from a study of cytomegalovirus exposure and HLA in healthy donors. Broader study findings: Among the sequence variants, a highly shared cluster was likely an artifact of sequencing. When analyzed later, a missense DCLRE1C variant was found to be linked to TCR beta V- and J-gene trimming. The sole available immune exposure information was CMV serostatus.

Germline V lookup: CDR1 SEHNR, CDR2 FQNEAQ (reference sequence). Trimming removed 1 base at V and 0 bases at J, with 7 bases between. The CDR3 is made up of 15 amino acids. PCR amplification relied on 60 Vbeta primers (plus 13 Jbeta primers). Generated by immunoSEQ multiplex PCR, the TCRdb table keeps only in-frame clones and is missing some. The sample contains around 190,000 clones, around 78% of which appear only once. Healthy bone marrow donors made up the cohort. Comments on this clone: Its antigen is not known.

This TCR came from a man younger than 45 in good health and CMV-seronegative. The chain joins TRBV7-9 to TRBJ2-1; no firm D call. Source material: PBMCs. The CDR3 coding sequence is TGTGCCAGCAGCTTAGTGGAGTACTCCTACAATGAGCAGTTCTTC. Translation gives CASSLVEYSYNEQFF.